This entry lists 2 T cell receptor beta chains sequenced from one sample in a study of technical replicates of blood from a few donors. The table came from immunoSEQ multiplex PCR; TCRdb's copy has only in-frame clones and leaves some out. In the table there are 60,000 to 95,000 clones, roughly 91% of which are singletons. Sequenced material: T cells isolated from PBMCs. The origin of the receptors is a human donor in good health. Some clones in this sample may be carry-over from other donors' samples.

The CDR3 DNA sequence: TGTGCCAGTCGACAGGGGGCGACAGAGACCCAGTACTTC. This translates into CASRQGATETQYF. The V gene is TRBV27, the J gene TRBJ2-5, with 10 bases that match TRBD1. The CDR3 sequence is 13 residues long. Germline V gene data show CDR1 as MNHEY and CDR2 as SMNVEV (reference sequence). The V gene end was trimmed by 9 bases and the J gene end by 4 bases; junction bases not matched to a gene: 5.

The chain joins TRBV28 to TRBJ2-7, with D possibly being TRBD1 (5 bases). Per the germline V gene, CDR1 is MDHEN and CDR2 is SYDVKM. The CDR3 sequence is 16 residues long. The germline V and J ends were trimmed by 3 bases and 3 bases, with 18 bases remaining between them. CDR3 region: CASSLFQGGQNYEQYF. For the CDR3, the DNA is TGTGCCAGCAGTTTGTTCCAGGGTGGGCAAAACTACGAGCAGTACTTC.